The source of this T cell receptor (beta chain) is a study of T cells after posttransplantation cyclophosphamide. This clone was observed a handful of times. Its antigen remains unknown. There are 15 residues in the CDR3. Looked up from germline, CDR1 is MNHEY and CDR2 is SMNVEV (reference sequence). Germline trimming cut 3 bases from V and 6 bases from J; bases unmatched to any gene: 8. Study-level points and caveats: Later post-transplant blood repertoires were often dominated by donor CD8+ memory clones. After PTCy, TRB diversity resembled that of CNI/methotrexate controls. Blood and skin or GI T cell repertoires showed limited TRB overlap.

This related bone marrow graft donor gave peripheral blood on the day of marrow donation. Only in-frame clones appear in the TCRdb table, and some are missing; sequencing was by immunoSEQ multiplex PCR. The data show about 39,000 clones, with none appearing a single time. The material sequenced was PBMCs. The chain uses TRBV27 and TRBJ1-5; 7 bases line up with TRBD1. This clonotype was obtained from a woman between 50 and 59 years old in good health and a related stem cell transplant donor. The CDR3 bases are TGTGCCAGCAGTTTGCAACAGGGGAACAGTCAGCCCCAGCATTTT. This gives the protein CASSLQQGNSQPQHF.